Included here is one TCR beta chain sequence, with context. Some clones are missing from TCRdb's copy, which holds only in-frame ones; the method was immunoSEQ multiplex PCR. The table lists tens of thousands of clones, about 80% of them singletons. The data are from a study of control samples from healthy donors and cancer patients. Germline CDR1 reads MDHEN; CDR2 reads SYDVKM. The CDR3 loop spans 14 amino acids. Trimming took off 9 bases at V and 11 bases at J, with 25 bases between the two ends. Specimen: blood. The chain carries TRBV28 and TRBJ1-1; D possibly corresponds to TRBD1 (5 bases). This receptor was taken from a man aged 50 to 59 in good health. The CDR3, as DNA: TGTGCCAGTCAACAGGTCCCTCCCCCGAGGTGGGCTTTCTTT. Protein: CASQQVPPPRWAFF.